The clone carrying this TCR beta chain has at least ten counts. The data were taken from a study of T cells in Graves' hyperthyroidism and ophthalmopathy. The V gene's germline CDR1 is KGHDR and CDR2 SFDVKD. V was cut by 3 bases and J by 5 bases, with 18 bases left in between. This CDR3 region has 16 residues. Amplification yielded TCR beta CDR3 regions, with RNA transcripts as the source. An initial round of RT-PCR targeting the TCR CDR3 relied on the HTBI primer set. TCRdb reprocessed the multiplex PCR reads with MiXCR, giving one entry per CDR3 protein. The sample holds roughly 560,000 distinct CDR3 sequences, about 15% seen once. Pregnant or lactating patients were excluded, as were those with uncontrolled infection or other autoimmune disease.

Sequenced material: blood. The clonotype was recovered from a woman aged 40 to 49 with Graves' ophthalmopathy. V gene TRBV24-1 combines with J gene TRBJ2-5, with D perhaps TRBD2 (6 bases). DNA of the CDR3: TGTGCCACCAGTGATCCCCGGCGGGAAGTTTCGGAGACCCAGTACTTC. Residues: CATSDPRREVSETQYF.